The 25 T cell receptor beta chains below all came from one sample that was sequenced in a study of vaccination effects on CD4 cells after COVID-19. What these receptors recognize is not known. Assay: immunoSEQ multiplex PCR; the TCRdb copy retains only in-frame clones and omits some. The repertoire consists of roughly 51,000 clones, with around three quarters occurring once and the leading ten covering 4.5% to 5.5%. Subsequent to ten to eleven days of culture, CD4+ T cells were isolated. Infection with SARS-CoV-2 occurred in the person between March and December 2020, and PCR confirmed it. Each participant was given two doses of one vaccine (BNT162b2 or mRNA-1273). Sequencing used CD4+ T cells from PBMCs cultured without peptide, obtained after COVID-19 vaccination. These receptors came from a human donor who had a prior SARS-CoV-2 infection.

J is TRBJ1-5 and V is TRBV7-8; no reliable D call. The ends were cut back, 5 bases at V and 5 bases at J, with 10 bases in the middle. There are 13 residues in the CDR3. Germline CDR1 and CDR2: SGHVS and FQNEAQ. The DNA for the CDR3 is TGTGCCAGCAGCCGTGAAGGCTATCAGCCCCAGCATTTT. This gives the protein CASSREGYQPQHF.

The rearrangement uses TRBV11-2 and TRBJ1-1; no clear D gene. Germline CDR1 is SGHAT and CDR2 is FQNNGV. The CDR3 loop spans 11 amino acids. Trimming shortened V by 1 base and J by 4 bases, and 1 base separated the two germline ends. The CDR3 sequence is CASSLGTEAFF. The CDR3 bases are TGTGCCAGCAGCTTAGGCACTGAAGCTTTCTTT.

V is TRBV6-6 and J is TRBJ2-7; TRBD1 or TRBD2 may be the D gene (6 bases each). Trimming stripped 0 bases from V and 7 bases from J, with 13 bases between. This CDR3 has 14 residues. Germline V CDR1 and CDR2: MNHNY, SVGAGI (reference sequence). The CDR3 here is CASSYSNGGREQYF. CDR3 DNA: TGTGCCAGCAGTTACTCGAATGGGGGGCGAGAGCAGTACTTC.

The chain carries TRBV4-1 and TRBJ2-3; D is ambiguous. V was trimmed by 0 bases and J by 6 bases, leaving 13 bases between them. CDR1 MGHRA and CDR2 YSYEKL come from the germline V gene. The CDR3 extends over 15 amino acids. The chain's CDR3 is CASSQEVLRSDTQYF. As DNA, the CDR3 is TGCGCCAGCAGCCAAGAGGTCCTGCGCTCGGATACGCAGTATTTT.

The table lists this clone with a count of one. The CDR3 nucleotides read TGTGCCAGCAGTGAAGACCCGGCCCCCCTCCACTTT. Its translation: CASSEDPAPLHF. The chain links TRBV2 to TRBJ1-6; D is ambiguous. Looked up from germline, CDR1 is SNHLY and CDR2 is FYNNEI. There are 12 residues in the CDR3. Trimming left V 1 base short and J 13 bases short, with 8 bases between.

The rearrangement uses TRBV6-5 and TRBJ1-5; tentative D call: TRBD1 (5 bases). V was clipped by 6 bases and J by 3 bases, with 12 bases between them. The CDR3 extends over 14 amino acids. The germline V gene has CDR1 MNHEY and CDR2 SVGAGI. CDR3 sequence reads: CASREGPTNQPQHF. The CDR3, as DNA: TGTGCCAGCAGAGAGGGGCCAACCAATCAGCCCCAGCATTTT.

CDR3 in amino acids: CASSVGMFGTDTQYF. CDR3 in DNA: TGTGCCAGCAGCGTAGGAATGTTTGGCACAGATACGCAGTATTTT. This sequence joins TRBV9 and TRBJ2-3; no definite D call. Trimming took 0 bases from V and 1 from J, leaving 9 bases between them. Germline lookup yields CDR1 SGDLS and CDR2 YYNGEE. The CDR3 is made up of 15 amino acids.

The V gene is TRBV2, the J gene TRBJ1-1; a possible D gene is TRBD1 (5 bases). CDR1 and CDR2 from the germline V gene are SNHLY and FYNNEI. The CDR3 runs 15 residues. Trimming pared 9 bases from V and 5 bases from J, leaving 22 bases between. CDR3 amino acids: CAREKGGRAGTEAFF. In DNA form, the CDR3 reads TGTGCCAGAGAGAAGGGCGGTAGGGCAGGGACTGAAGCTTTCTTT.

The chain has TRBV5-4 and TRBJ2-2, with 7 bases lining up with TRBD1. Germline values: CDR1 SGHNT, CDR2 YYREEE (reference sequence). The ends lost 4 bases at V and 7 bases at J; junction bases unmatched: 7. The CDR3 is 14 residues long. CDR3 region: CASSPDRLYGELFF. The CDR3, as DNA: TGTGCCAGCAGCCCGGACAGGTTGTACGGGGAGCTGTTTTTT.

The chain is built from TRBV7-2 and TRBJ1-3; no firm D call. The CDR3 has 15 amino acids. V dropped 5 bases and J dropped 0 bases, with 11 bases sitting between them. CDR1 is SGHTA and CDR2 is FQGNSA in the germline V gene. Here the CDR3 DNA reads TGTGCCAGCAGCCGGAGGGAAACCTCTGGAAACACCATATATTTT. Translating gives CASSRRETSGNTIYF.

The DNA for the CDR3 is TGTGCCAGCAGCTTACACCCCGTCGGGGGCCCCCCAGAGACCCAGTACTTC. This translates into CASSLHPVGGPPETQYF. The chain combines TRBV7-2 with TRBJ2-5; TRBD1 or TRBD2 may be the D gene (6 bases each). The CDR3 runs to 17 residues. Germline V CDR1 and CDR2: SGHTA, FQGNSA. V was shortened by 2 bases and J by 4 bases, with 20 bases between the two germline ends.

The V and J genes are TRBV2 and TRBJ1-5; D may be TRBD1 (5 bases). Germline V gives CDR1 SNHLY, CDR2 FYNNEI. The length of the CDR3 is 15 residues. V was shortened by 8 bases and J by 1 base, with 15 bases between the two germline ends. CDR3 residues: CASSRIEGSNQPQHF. DNA of the CDR3: TGTGCCAGCTCCCGGATCGAGGGGAGCAATCAGCCCCAGCATTTT.

This clone was counted a few times. The rearrangement joins TRBV10-3 to TRBJ2-7; TRBD2 agrees at 8 bases. Trimming removed 5 bases from V and 4 bases from J; junction bases left unmatched: 10. This CDR3 comprises 15 residues. Germline assignment: CDR1 ENHRY and CDR2 SYGVKD. The CDR3 sequence is CAISTGTRGGYEQYF. In nucleotides, the CDR3 is TGTGCCATCAGTACCGGGACTAGGGGTGGGTACGAGCAGTACTTC.

This clone was seen only a few times. The chain links TRBV5-5 to TRBJ2-5, with D possibly being TRBD1 (6 bases). From germline, CDR1 is SGHKS and CDR2 YYEKEE (reference sequence). V lost 0 bases to trimming and J lost 4 bases, with 16 bases between them. The CDR3 spans 16 residues. The CDR3 region has the DNA TGTGCCAGCAGCTTGGGTCGGCGGCAGGGGCCAGAGACCCAGTACTTC. Its translation is CASSLGRRQGPETQYF. Using reference TRBV5-5 and TRBJ2-5 for the parts outside the CDR3, the full variable domain is DAGVTQSPTHLIKTRGQQVTLRCSPISGHKSVSWYQQVLGQGPQFIFQYYEKEERGRGNFPDRFSARQFPNYSSELNVNALLLGDSALYLCASSLGRRQGPETQYFGPGTRLLVL.

V usage is TRBV4-2 and J usage is TRBJ2-6, with 14 bases lining up with TRBD2. Germline V gives CDR1 LGHNA, CDR2 YNFKEQ. The CDR3 is made up of 18 amino acids. V lost 2 bases to trimming and J lost 2 bases; unmatched junction nucleotides: 2. DNA for the CDR3: TGTGCCAGCAGCCAAACGGGACTAGCGGGAGCTGGGGCCAACGTCCTGACTTTC. It specifies CASSQTGLAGAGANVLTF.

The chain combines TRBV27 with TRBJ1-5, with unresolved D. CDR1 is MNHEY and CDR2 is SMNVEV in the germline V gene (reference sequence). V lost 6 bases, J lost 3 bases, and 15 bases lay in between. This CDR3 comprises 15 residues. The chain's CDR3 is CASSPRPRDNQPQHF. The CDR3 nucleotides are TGTGCCAGCAGCCCCCGCCCGAGGGACAATCAGCCCCAGCATTTT.

The chain combines TRBV9 with TRBJ2-2; D tentatively fits TRBD1 or TRBD2 (5 bases each). Trimming pared 0 bases from V and 3 bases from J, leaving 15 bases between. The CDR3 consists of 17 residues. In germline, CDR1 is SGDLS, CDR2 YYNGEE. CDR3 sequence (DNA): TGTGCCAGCAGCGTAGCTGTAGGGGAGTGGGACACCGGGGAGCTGTTTTTT. It codes for CASSVAVGEWDTGELFF.

This clone was detected a few times. The rearrangement links TRBV2 to TRBJ2-5; possible D gene TRBD1, 6 bases. The CDR3 runs to 14 residues. V was pared by 6 bases and J by 2 bases, with 13 bases between. CDR1 is SNHLY and CDR2 is FYNNEI in the germline V gene. CDR3 protein: CASRNRDRQETQYF. CDR3 DNA sequence: TGTGCCAGCAGAAACAGGGACCGGCAAGAGACCCAGTACTTC.

The chain uses TRBV9 and TRBJ1-6, with D perhaps TRBD1 (6 bases). This CDR3 contains 16 residues. The germline gives CDR1 SGDLS, CDR2 YYNGEE. V lost 4 bases and J lost 6, with 17 bases in between. The CDR3 spells CASSPRMTGVNSPLHF. The CDR3 DNA reads as TGTGCCAGCAGCCCCCGGATGACAGGCGTTAATTCACCCCTCCACTTT.

This clone has just a few counts. The genes are TRBV7-9 and TRBJ2-2, with D maybe TRBD2 (5 bases). Trimming stripped 1 base from V and 4 bases from J, with 13 bases between. CDR1 and CDR2 (germline): SEHNR, FQNEAQ (reference sequence). This CDR3 has 16 amino acids. This chain's CDR3 is CASSLDLGVATGELFF. The CDR3 DNA follows: TGTGCCAGCAGCTTAGACCTGGGAGTCGCCACCGGGGAGCTGTTTTTT.

The chain is built from TRBV5-1 and TRBJ2-3; D is ambiguous. Germline V gene sequence: CDR1 SGHRS, CDR2 YFSETQ. This CDR3 contains 14 residues. V lost 0 bases, J lost 0 bases, and 5 bases lay in between. The CDR3 nucleotides are TGCGCCAGCAGCTTGGCCGGGAGCACAGATACGCAGTATTTT. This codes for CASSLAGSTDTQYF.

This chain connects TRBV23-1 to TRBJ2-2; no firm D call. TRBV23-1 counts as an open reading frame of uncertain function. Trimming cost V 7 bases and J 3 bases, with 12 bases left between them. The CDR3 length is 14 residues. CDR3 bases: TGCGCCAGCACTCCCTCAACCGACACCGGGGAGCTGTTTTTT. Translated, it gives CASTPSTDTGELFF.

The rearrangement joins TRBV6-1 to TRBJ2-7; 8 nucleotides line up with TRBD1. Trimming took 0 bases from V and 7 from J; bases not matched to a gene: 11. The CDR3 sequence is 16 residues long. Germline V gene data show CDR1 as MNHNS and CDR2 as SASEGT. This CDR3 is CASSEALGTGRSEQYF. The CDR3 DNA sequence: TGTGCCAGCAGTGAAGCGCTTGGGACAGGCAGATCAGAGCAGTACTTC.

The rearrangement uses TRBV19 and TRBJ2-7; 7 bases map to TRBD1. Germline lookup yields CDR1 LNHDA and CDR2 SQIVND (reference sequence). The CDR3 has 16 residues. Trimming cost V 10 bases and J 3 bases; bases outside gene matches: 18. The CDR3 DNA follows: TGTGCCACCCGACAGGGATCGGTGTGGAACAACTACGAGCAGTACTTC. This gives the protein CATRQGSVWNNYEQYF.

This clone was recorded only once. CDR3: CASSQDSGNTIYF. The CDR3 DNA reads as TGCGCCAGCAGCCAGGACAGCGGAAACACCATATATTTT. The J gene is TRBJ1-3, the V gene TRBV4-3; D is perhaps TRBD1 (6 bases). The length of the CDR3 is 13 residues. Germline CDR1 reads LGHNA; CDR2 reads YSLEER. V dropped 3 bases and J dropped 4 bases, with 7 bases sitting between them.